The T cell receptor beta chain described here comes from a study of OX40 agonist ivuxolimab in advanced cancers. Clones were read by immunoSEQ multiplex PCR, and TCRdb kept only the in-frame ones, dropping some. The repertoire holds about 76,000 clones, with approximately 88% as singletons. The CDR3 has 13 amino acids. Germline V gene lookup returns CDR1 SGHTA and CDR2 FQGNSA. The V end was cut by 1 base, the J end by 9 bases, with 10 bases between. The source of this sequence is an adult with an advanced solid tumor such as melanoma, head and neck, liver or kidney cancer. Sequencing used CD4+ or CD8+ T cells sorted from blood, obtained in a trial of the OX40 agonist ivuxolimab. The chain is built from TRBV7-2 and TRBJ2-4; D call uncertain. The CDR3 DNA follows: TGTGCCAGCAGCTTAGGGACCATGGGCATTCAGTACTTC. This translates into CASSLGTMGIQYF.